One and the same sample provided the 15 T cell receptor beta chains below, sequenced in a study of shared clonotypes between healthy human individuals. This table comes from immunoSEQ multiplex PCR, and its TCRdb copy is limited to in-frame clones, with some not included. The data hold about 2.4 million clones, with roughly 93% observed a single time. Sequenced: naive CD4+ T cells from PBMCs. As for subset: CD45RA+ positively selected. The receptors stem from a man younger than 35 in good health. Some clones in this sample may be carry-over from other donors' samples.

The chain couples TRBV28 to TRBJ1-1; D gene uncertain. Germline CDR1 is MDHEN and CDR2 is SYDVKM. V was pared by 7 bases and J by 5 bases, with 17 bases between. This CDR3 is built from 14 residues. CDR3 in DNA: TGTGCCAGCAACCCCTCCGGACCCTGGACTGAAGCTTTCTTT. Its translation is CASNPSGPWTEAFF.

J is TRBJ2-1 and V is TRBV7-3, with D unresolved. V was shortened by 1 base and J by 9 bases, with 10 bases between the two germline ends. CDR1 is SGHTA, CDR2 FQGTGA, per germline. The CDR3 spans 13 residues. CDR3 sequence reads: CASSLIMATEQFF. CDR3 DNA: TGTGCCAGCAGCTTAATCATGGCCACTGAGCAGTTCTTC. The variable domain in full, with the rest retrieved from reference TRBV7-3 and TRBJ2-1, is GAGVSQTPSNKVTEKGKYVELRCDPISGHTALYWYRQSLGQGPEFLIYFQGTGAADDSGLPNDRFFAVRPEGSVSTLKIQRTERGDSAVYLCASSLIMATEQFFGPGTRLTVL.

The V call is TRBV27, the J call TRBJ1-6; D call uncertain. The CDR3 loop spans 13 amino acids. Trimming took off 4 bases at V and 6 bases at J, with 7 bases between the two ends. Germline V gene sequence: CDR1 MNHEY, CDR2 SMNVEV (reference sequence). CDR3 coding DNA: TGTGCCAGCAGTTCTCAGGTTAATTCACCCCTCCACTTT. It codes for CASSSQVNSPLHF.

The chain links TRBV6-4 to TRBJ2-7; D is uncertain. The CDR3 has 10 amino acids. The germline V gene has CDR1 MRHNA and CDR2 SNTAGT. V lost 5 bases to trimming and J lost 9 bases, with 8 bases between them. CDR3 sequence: CASSLTRQYF. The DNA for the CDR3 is TGTGCCAGCAGTCTCACGCGGCAGTACTTC.

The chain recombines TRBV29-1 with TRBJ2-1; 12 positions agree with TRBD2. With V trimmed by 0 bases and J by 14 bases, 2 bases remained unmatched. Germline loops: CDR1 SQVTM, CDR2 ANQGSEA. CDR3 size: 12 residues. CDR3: CSVEETSGRKFF. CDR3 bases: TGCAGCGTTGAAGAGACTAGCGGGAGAAAGTTCTTC.

The CDR3 region is CASSFAGLRTDTQYF. CDR3 DNA sequence: TGTGCCAGCAGCTTCGCGGGACTCCGCACAGATACGCAGTATTTT. The chain recombines TRBV7-3 with TRBJ2-3, with D possibly matching TRBD2 (6 bases). Germline V CDR1 and CDR2: SGHTA, FQGTGA. Trimming removed 3 bases at V and 1 base at J, with 11 bases between. The CDR3 is 15 amino acids.

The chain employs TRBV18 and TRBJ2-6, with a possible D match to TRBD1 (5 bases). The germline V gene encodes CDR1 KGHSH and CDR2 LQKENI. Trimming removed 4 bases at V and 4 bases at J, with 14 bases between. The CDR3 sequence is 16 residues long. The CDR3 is CASSRGRATGANVLTF. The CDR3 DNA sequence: TGTGCCAGCTCACGGGGCAGGGCGACAGGGGCCAACGTCCTGACTTTC.

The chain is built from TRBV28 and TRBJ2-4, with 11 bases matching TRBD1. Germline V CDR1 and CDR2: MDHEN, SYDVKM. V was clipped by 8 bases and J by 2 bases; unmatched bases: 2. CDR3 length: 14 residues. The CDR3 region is CASRTGGPKNIQYF. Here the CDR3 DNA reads TGTGCCAGCCGGACAGGGGGCCCCAAAAACATTCAGTACTTC.

The CDR3 region is CASSGFGTTNYGYTF. CDR3 DNA: TGTGCCAGCAGTGGCTTCGGGACCACTAACTATGGCTACACCTTC. The rearrangement uses TRBV6-1 and TRBJ1-2; D is possibly TRBD1 (5 bases). V was shortened by 4 bases and J by 0 bases, with 12 bases between the two germline ends. This CDR3 region has 15 residues. Per germline, CDR1 MNHNS and CDR2 SASEGT.

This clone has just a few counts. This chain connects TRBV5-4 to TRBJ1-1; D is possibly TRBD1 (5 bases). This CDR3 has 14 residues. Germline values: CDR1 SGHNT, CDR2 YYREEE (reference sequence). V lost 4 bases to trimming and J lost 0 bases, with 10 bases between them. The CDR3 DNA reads TGTGCCAGCAGCACTCAGGGCCTGAACACTGAAGCTTTCTTT. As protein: CASSTQGLNTEAFF.

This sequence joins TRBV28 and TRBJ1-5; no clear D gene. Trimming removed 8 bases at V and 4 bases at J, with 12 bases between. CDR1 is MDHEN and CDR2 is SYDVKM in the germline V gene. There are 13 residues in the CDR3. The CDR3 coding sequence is TGTGCCAGCGGAGAATTCACGAATCAGCCCCAGCATTTT. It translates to CASGEFTNQPQHF. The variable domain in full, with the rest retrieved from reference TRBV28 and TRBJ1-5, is DVKVTQSSRYLVKRTGEKVFLECVQDMDHENMFWYRQDPGLGLRLIYFSYDVKMKEKGDIPEGYSVSREKKERFSLILESASTNQTSMYLCASGEFTNQPQHFGDGTRLSIL.

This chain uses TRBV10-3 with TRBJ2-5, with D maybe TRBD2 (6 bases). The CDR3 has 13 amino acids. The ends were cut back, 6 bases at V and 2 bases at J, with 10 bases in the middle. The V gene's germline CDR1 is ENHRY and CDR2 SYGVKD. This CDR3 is CAIREGGQETQYF. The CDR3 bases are TGTGCCATCAGGGAAGGAGGGCAAGAGACCCAGTACTTC.

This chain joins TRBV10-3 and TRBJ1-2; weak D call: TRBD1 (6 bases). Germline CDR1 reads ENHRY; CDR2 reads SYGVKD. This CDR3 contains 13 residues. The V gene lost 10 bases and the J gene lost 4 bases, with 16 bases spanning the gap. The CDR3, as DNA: TGTGCCACAAATACAGGGCCTAGCTATGGCTACACCTTC. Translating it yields CATNTGPSYGYTF.

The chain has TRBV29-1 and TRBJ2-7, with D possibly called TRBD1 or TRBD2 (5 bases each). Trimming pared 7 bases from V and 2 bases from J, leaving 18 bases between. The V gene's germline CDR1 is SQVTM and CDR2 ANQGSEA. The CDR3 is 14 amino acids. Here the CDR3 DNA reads TGCAGCGCTAATGGGGCAGGGAGCACCTACGAGCAGTACTTC. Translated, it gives CSANGAGSTYEQYF.

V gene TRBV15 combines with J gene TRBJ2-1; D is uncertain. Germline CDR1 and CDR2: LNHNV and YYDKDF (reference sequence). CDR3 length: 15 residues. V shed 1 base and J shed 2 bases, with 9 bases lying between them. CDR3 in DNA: TGTGCCACCAGCAGAGTTCTAGGCACCTACAATGAGCAGTTCTTC. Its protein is CATSRVLGTYNEQFF.